What follows are 31 T cell receptor beta chains derived from one specimen sequenced in a study of radiation and T cells in renal cell carcinoma. Time point: blood 2 weeks post-SBRT. Stated treatment: 15 Gy SBRT to primary tumor, nephrectomy 4 weeks later. Sequenced by immunoSEQ multiplex PCR; TCRdb stores in-frame clones only, minus some. The sample carries roughly 120,000 clones, 70% to 90% recorded once. Sequenced material: blood, taken from a patient whose treatment included radiotherapy and nephrectomy. The receptors shown here come from a woman in her sixties with renal cell carcinoma.

The V gene is TRBV11-2, the J gene TRBJ2-5; D possibly corresponds to TRBD1 (6 bases). V was clipped by 5 bases and J by 2 bases, with 15 bases between them. Per the germline V gene, CDR1 is SGHAT and CDR2 is FQNNGV. This CDR3 region has 15 residues. The CDR3 loop is CASSDATGPQETQYF. CDR3 nucleotide sequence: TGTGCCAGCAGCGACGCGACAGGCCCTCAAGAGACCCAGTACTTC.

The rearrangement links TRBV4-3 to TRBJ2-1; the match to TRBD1 covers 9 bases. Germline V gene lookup returns CDR1 LGHNA and CDR2 YSLEER. The trim removed 4 bases at V and 2 bases at J, leaving 6 bases unmatched. The CDR3 runs to 16 residues. This chain's CDR3 is CASSRPGQGPYNEQFF. The CDR3 bases are TGCGCCAGCAGCCGGCCGGGACAGGGTCCCTACAATGAGCAGTTCTTC.

This chain connects TRBV19 to TRBJ2-7; 9 bases map to TRBD2. Trimming cost V 3 bases and J 6 bases; bases outside gene matches: 15. The CDR3 length is 17 residues. Germline CDR1 and CDR2: LNHDA and SQIVND (reference sequence). CDR3 region: CASSMVGGRAGTGEQYF. CDR3 nucleotides: TGTGCCAGTAGTATGGTCGGCGGGAGGGCCGGGACGGGCGAGCAGTACTTC.

The genes are TRBV29-1 and TRBJ2-3, with D uncertain. The CDR3 spans 13 residues. Germline lookup yields CDR1 SQVTM and CDR2 ANQGSEA. The V gene lost 0 bases and the J gene lost 2 bases, with 6 bases spanning the gap. CDR3 region: CSVEEAATDTQYF. The CDR3 bases are TGCAGCGTTGAAGAGGCCGCCACAGATACGCAGTATTTT.

The rearrangement uses TRBV4-1 and TRBJ1-2; D remains ambiguous. The V gene's germline CDR1 is MGHRA and CDR2 YSYEKL. The CDR3 runs to 11 residues. V was shortened by 4 bases and J by 7 bases, with 7 bases between the two germline ends. CDR3 sequence reads: CASSRAGGYTF. CDR3 coding DNA: TGCGCCAGCAGCCGGGCGGGTGGCTACACCTTC.

The rearrangement joins TRBV27 to TRBJ2-2; 11 bases fit TRBD2. The CDR3 loop spans 18 amino acids. The trim removed 2 bases at V and 3 bases at J, leaving 8 bases unmatched. CDR1 and CDR2 (germline): MNHEY, SMNVEV (reference sequence). The DNA for the CDR3 is TGTGCCAGCAGTTTACTGGCTAGCGGGGGGAGGGACACCGGGGAGCTGTTTTTT. Its translation is CASSLLASGGRDTGELFF.

This chain links TRBV28 with TRBJ1-2; D remains unclear. V lost 7 bases and J lost 2, with 11 bases in between. Germline values: CDR1 MDHEN, CDR2 SYDVKM. The CDR3 runs to 13 residues. The DNA for the CDR3 is TGTGCCAGCACCGAGAGAAGGAACTATGGCTACACCTTC. The encoded protein is CASTERRNYGYTF.

The chain couples TRBV5-6 to TRBJ2-3; D tentatively fits TRBD1 or TRBD2 (5 bases each). The V end lost 6 bases, the J end lost 2 bases, and 13 bases lay between the germline ends. The CDR3 is made up of 14 amino acids. CDR1 is SGHDT and CDR2 is YYEEEE in the germline V gene. CDR3 in DNA: TGTGCCAGCACAGAGGGCAGGGACACAGATACGCAGTATTTT. It yields the protein CASTEGRDTDTQYF.

The gene calls are TRBV5-1 and TRBJ2-2; D call uncertain. Germline lookup yields CDR1 SGHRS and CDR2 YFSETQ. The CDR3 is 12 residues long. Trimming removed 2 bases from V and 7 bases from J, with 6 bases in between. For the CDR3, the DNA is TGCGCCAGCAGCTTTAGTAACGGGGAGCTGTTTTTT. It codes for CASSFSNGELFF.

V is TRBV25-1 and J is TRBJ1-2; 7 bases are a match to TRBD1. Germline CDR1 reads MGHDK; CDR2 reads SYGVNS. The CDR3 length is 12 residues. The CDR3 loop reads CAVQGLGYGYTF. In nucleotides, the CDR3 is TGTGCGGTACAGGGGTTGGGCTATGGCTACACCTTC.

This rearrangement joins TRBV7-2 to TRBJ1-1, with TRBD1 matching over 11 bases. Germline V gives CDR1 SGHTA, CDR2 FQGNSA. The junction had 5 bases not matched to a gene; V was cut back by 6 bases and J by 2 bases. The CDR3 consists of 15 residues. CDR3 amino acids: CASSRDRGGNTEAFF. The CDR3 nucleotides are TGTGCCAGCAGTCGGGACAGGGGGGGAAACACTGAAGCTTTCTTT.

This clone was observed a few times. The chain has TRBV7-2 and TRBJ1-2; maybe TRBD1 (6 bases). The germline V gene has CDR1 SGHTA and CDR2 FQGNSA. V was trimmed by 3 bases and J by 8 bases, leaving 10 bases between them. This CDR3 is built from 12 residues. CDR3 sequence: CASSFGGRGYTF. Here the CDR3 DNA reads TGTGCCAGCAGCTTCGGGGGGCGAGGCTACACCTTC.

The chain has TRBV18 and TRBJ2-5; D is possibly TRBD1 or TRBD2 (5 bases each). Germline loops: CDR1 KGHSH, CDR2 LQKENI. This CDR3 has 15 amino acids. Trimming left V 2 bases short and J 4 bases short, with 14 bases between. The CDR3 loop is CASSPAGSTGETQYF. The DNA for the CDR3 is TGTGCCAGCTCACCAGCAGGGAGTACAGGAGAGACCCAGTACTTC.

The genes are TRBV10-3 and TRBJ1-4; D is unclear. The germline V and J ends were trimmed by 1 base and 7 bases, with 7 bases remaining between them. CDR3 size: 13 residues. The germline V gene has CDR1 ENHRY and CDR2 SYGVKD. The CDR3 region has the DNA TGTGCCATCAGTGAGTTCCTGGGTGAAAAACTGTTTTTT. Its protein product is CAISEFLGEKLFF.

V and J are TRBV28 and TRBJ2-7; TRBD1 matches 9 bases. The CDR3 extends over 16 amino acids. V lost 5 bases and J lost 2; bases outside the gene matches: 10. Germline V lookup: CDR1 MDHEN, CDR2 SYDVKM. The CDR3 is CASSPAGTGKPYEQYF. The CDR3 DNA reads TGTGCCAGCAGTCCTGCCGGGACAGGGAAACCCTACGAGCAGTACTTC.

The chain joins TRBV28 to TRBJ1-3; D is unresolved. Between the trimmed V and J ends, which lost 2 bases and 4 bases, there was a span of 15 bases. There are 16 residues in the CDR3. Germline values: CDR1 MDHEN, CDR2 SYDVKM. CDR3 nucleotides: TGTGCCAGCAGTTTACCCCGAGGTTTGGGAGGAAACACCATATATTTT. Translating gives CASSLPRGLGGNTIYF.

Here the CDR3 reads CASSLGDSGNEQFF. The CDR3 nucleotides read TGTGCCAGCAGCTTGGGTGACTCGGGCAATGAGCAGTTCTTC. The gene calls are TRBV5-8 and TRBJ2-1; D is unresolved. Trimming shortened V by 0 bases and J by 6 bases, and 10 bases separated the two germline ends. Germline values: CDR1 SGHTS, CDR2 YDEGEE. The CDR3 runs 14 residues.

The CDR3 DNA is TGTGCCAGTAGTAGCGGGGTACTCACCGGGGAGCTGTTTTTT. Translated: CASSSGVLTGELFF. V usage is TRBV19 and J usage is TRBJ2-2, with D perhaps matching TRBD2 (6 bases). CDR1 LNHDA and CDR2 SQIVND come from the germline V gene (reference sequence). This CDR3 has 14 residues. Trimming removed 4 bases from V and 4 bases from J, with 10 bases in between.

The chain joins TRBV10-3 to TRBJ1-1, with unresolved D. V was clipped by 7 bases and J by 0 bases, with 6 bases between them. The length of the CDR3 is 12 residues. CDR1 is ENHRY and CDR2 is SYGVKD in the germline V gene. The CDR3 region has the DNA TGTGCCATCAAAAGCCTGAACACTGAAGCTTTCTTT. Translated: CAIKSLNTEAFF.

About this clone itself: A read error may produce the germline difference seen at one junction end. This chain connects TRBV7-7 to TRBJ2-1; TRBD1 matches 8 bases. The CDR3 sequence is 15 residues long. CDR1 and CDR2 from the germline V gene are SSHAT and FNYEAQ (reference sequence). The DNA of the CDR3 is TGTGCTAGCAGCTTAGACAGGGGCTCCTACAATGAGCAGTTCTTC. Its translation is CASSLDRGSYNEQFF.

The chain joins TRBV10-1 to TRBJ2-3, with 10 positions matching TRBD1. In germline, CDR1 is WNHNN, CDR2 SYGVQD (reference sequence). With V trimmed by 3 bases and J by 5 bases, 11 bases remained unmatched. This CDR3 spans 17 amino acids. CDR3 DNA: TGCGCCAGCAGTGAATTCCTCGGGACAGGGGAGGTAGATACGCAGTATTTT. Protein product: CASSEFLGTGEVDTQYF.

The CDR3 protein is CASSVGEGLTSPLHF. Here the CDR3 DNA reads TGTGCCAGCAGCGTAGGTGAGGGCCTTACTTCACCCCTCCACTTT. The V call is TRBV9, the J call TRBJ1-6; D is undetermined. This CDR3 region has 15 residues. CDR1 and CDR2 from the germline V gene are SGDLS and YYNGEE. Trimming pared 0 bases from V and 9 bases from J, leaving 13 bases between. Using reference TRBV9 and TRBJ1-6 for the parts outside the CDR3, the full variable domain is DSGVTQTPKHLITATGQRVTLRCSPRSGDLSVYWYQQSLDQGLQFLIQYYNGEERAKGNILERFSAQQFPDLHSELNLSSLELGDSALYFCASSVGEGLTSPLHFGNGTRLTVT.

J is TRBJ1-1 and V is TRBV9; 8 bases agree with TRBD1. The length of the CDR3 is 20 residues. V shed 0 bases, J shed 1 base, and the junction held 17 bases outside the gene matches. CDR1 is SGDLS, CDR2 YYNGEE, per germline. This CDR3 reads CASSVVELDRVGFRNTEAFF. The DNA of the CDR3 is TGTGCCAGCAGCGTAGTAGAGTTGGACAGGGTTGGTTTTAGGAACACTGAAGCTTTCTTT.

The chain has TRBV4-1 and TRBJ2-1, with D hard to call. Germline assignment: CDR1 MGHRA and CDR2 YSYEKL. The CDR3 loop spans 16 amino acids. V lost 0 bases and J 9 bases, leaving 18 bases between the germline ends. CDR3 sequence reads: CASSQDGTVAVVEQFF. CDR3 nucleotide sequence: TGCGCCAGCAGCCAAGATGGAACGGTAGCCGTGGTTGAGCAGTTCTTC.

The rearrangement joins TRBV2 to TRBJ2-4, with TRBD1 identical over 9 bases. Trimming at V came to 8 bases and at J to 0 bases, leaving 2 bases not matched to a gene. CDR3 size: 14 residues. Germline CDR1 reads SNHLY; CDR2 reads FYNNEI. CDR3 loop: CASEQGAAKNIQYF. For the CDR3, the DNA is TGTGCCAGCGAACAGGGGGCAGCCAAAAACATTCAGTACTTC. The full variable domain, in which reference TRBV2 and TRBJ2-4 provide the parts outside the CDR3, is EPEVTQTPSHQVTQMGQEVILRCVPISNHLYFYWYRQILGQKVEFLVSFYNNEISEKSEIFDDQFSVERPDGSNFTLKIRSTKLEDSAMYFCASEQGAAKNIQYFGAGTRLSVL.

This chain links TRBV2 with TRBJ2-3; no reliable D call. There are 14 residues in the CDR3. Germline V gives CDR1 SNHLY, CDR2 FYNNEI. Trimming stripped 3 bases from V and 1 base from J, with 8 bases between. The CDR3 region has the DNA TGTGCCAGCAGTGAGTTCCAGGGCACAGATACGCAGTATTTT. This codes for CASSEFQGTDTQYF.

The chain employs TRBV15 and TRBJ1-3; perhaps TRBD1 as D (5 bases). This CDR3 has 16 amino acids. The germline V and J ends were trimmed by 3 bases and 1 base, with 13 bases remaining between them. CDR1 LNHNV and CDR2 YYDKDF come from the germline V gene (reference sequence). CDR3 DNA sequence: TGTGCCACCAGCAGGAGTAACCGACAGTCTGGAAACACCATATATTTT. This codes for CATSRSNRQSGNTIYF.

This clone has only one observation. The CDR3 region has the DNA TGTGCCAGCAGCTTAGCGGACAGGGAGTGGGAAGAGCAGTACTTC. Amino acid sequence: CASSLADREWEEQYF. The chain links TRBV11-2 to TRBJ2-7; 8 nucleotides agree with TRBD1. The CDR3 totals 15 residues. With 1 base clipped from V and 7 bases from J, the junction kept 9 bases outside the gene matches. Germline-derived CDR1 and CDR2 are SGHAT and FQNNGV.

The table lists this clone with a count of one. The chain recombines TRBV2 with TRBJ2-5, with D perhaps TRBD2 (6 bases). V shed 4 bases and J shed 5 bases, with 11 bases lying between them. Germline CDR1 and CDR2: SNHLY and FYNNEI. The CDR3 totals 13 residues. The CDR3 DNA reads TGTGCCAGCAGTGGTCTAGCGAGGGAGACCCAGTACTTC. Its protein is CASSGLARETQYF.

The CDR3 sequence is CASEQGGSYNEQFF. CDR3 DNA sequence: TGCGCCAGCGAACAGGGTGGCTCCTACAATGAGCAGTTCTTC. The chain has TRBV5-1 and TRBJ2-1; D might be TRBD1 (6 bases). Germline V gene lookup returns CDR1 SGHRS and CDR2 YFSETQ. The CDR3 is made up of 14 amino acids. V was clipped by 7 bases and J by 0 bases, with 11 bases between them.

This rearrangement joins TRBV11-2 to TRBJ2-1; 9 bases map to TRBD2. The J segment lost 7 bases and the V segment lost 5 bases, leaving 9 bases of the junction unmatched. The CDR3 is made up of 15 amino acids. Germline CDR1 and CDR2: SGHAT and FQNNGV. CDR3 protein: CASSTRGGMGNEQFF. As DNA, the CDR3 is TGTGCCAGCAGCACGCGGGGGGGCATGGGAAATGAGCAGTTCTTC.